Shown below are 27 T cell receptor beta chains from a single sample sequenced in a study of cytomegalovirus exposure and HLA in healthy donors. Amplification used 60 Vbeta primers and 13 Jbeta primers. Clones were sequenced by immunoSEQ multiplex PCR, and TCRdb holds only the in-frame ones, with some missing. The sample has about 110,000 clones, about 84% seen once. The sample comprised PBMCs. The source of these receptors is a young man in good health and CMV-seronegative.

This clone was observed once. V gene TRBV9 combines with J gene TRBJ2-7, with 7 bases identical to TRBD1. Germline CDR1 and CDR2: SGDLS and YYNGEE. The CDR3 loop spans 13 amino acids. V trimming: 3 bases; J trimming: 4 bases; junction bases outside the gene matches: 4. In nucleotides, the CDR3 is TGTGCCAGCAGCGCCGGGGACAGTTACGAGCAGTACTTC. The encoded protein is CASSAGDSYEQYF.

The genes are TRBV21-1 and TRBJ1-4. TRBV21-1 represents a pseudogene. CDR3 length equals 16 residues. CDR3 region: CASSKFSLRNNEKLFF. The CDR3 DNA follows: TGTGCCAGCAGCAAATTCTCGCTGAGAAATAATGAAAAACTGTTTTTT.

The genes are TRBV11-2 and TRBJ1-1; weak D call: TRBD1 (5 bases). V was trimmed by 4 bases and J by 1 base, leaving 13 bases between them. CDR3 length equals 15 residues. Germline-derived CDR1 and CDR2 are SGHAT and FQNNGV. This CDR3 is CASSWRDGTNTEAFF. The CDR3 DNA follows: TGTGCCAGCAGCTGGAGGGACGGGACGAACACTGAAGCTTTCTTT.

Only a few counts were recorded for this clone. The rearrangement joins TRBV5-1 to TRBJ2-5; 7 bases are shared with TRBD1. CDR1 and CDR2 (germline): SGHRS, YFSETQ. The V gene end was trimmed by 1 base and the J gene end by 5 bases; junction bases not matched to a gene: 2. The CDR3 is made up of 13 amino acids. The CDR3: CASSLIGGETQYF. CDR3 coding DNA: TGCGCCAGCAGCTTGATAGGGGGCGAGACCCAGTACTTC.

As regards this clone: Other DNA sequences in the sample encode the same CDR3. CDR3 nucleotides: TGTGCCAGCAGCCCGGGACAGGGGAGTAATGAAAAACTGTTTTTT. Protein: CASSPGQGSNEKLFF. The chain is built from TRBV7-9 and TRBJ1-4, with TRBD1 matching 10 bases. Germline loops: CDR1 SEHNR, CDR2 FQNEAQ (reference sequence). With V trimmed by 5 bases and J by 4 bases, 4 bases remained unmatched. The CDR3 extends over 15 amino acids.

V usage is TRBV4-1 and J usage is TRBJ2-7; possible D gene TRBD2, 5 bases. Germline loops: CDR1 MGHRA, CDR2 YSYEKL. V dropped 2 bases and J dropped 3 bases, with 17 bases sitting between them. The CDR3 loop spans 16 amino acids. DNA for the CDR3: TGCGCCAGCAGCCAACAAAATATTGCCCGGGACTACGAGCAGTACTTC. This translates into CASSQQNIARDYEQYF.

The rearrangement joins TRBV30 to TRBJ1-2, with 7 bases lining up with TRBD1. The CDR3 covers 16 residues. The V and J ends lost 2 bases and 1 base, in that order; junction bases with no gene match: 10. CDR1 GTSNPN and CDR2 SVGIG come from the germline V gene (reference sequence). This CDR3 is CAWSLYSGQYNYGYTF. The DNA of the CDR3 is TGTGCCTGGAGTCTTTACTCGGGACAGTATAACTATGGCTACACCTTC.

This rearrangement joins TRBV25-1 to TRBJ2-2; TRBD2 aligns across 13 bases. CDR3 length: 16 amino acids. CDR1 MGHDK and CDR2 SYGVNS come from the germline V gene. Trimming took 6 bases from V and 3 from J; bases not matched to a gene: 4. The CDR3 region is CASREGLAGHTGELFF. In DNA, the CDR3 is TGTGCCAGCAGGGAGGGACTAGCGGGACACACCGGGGAGCTGTTTTTT. Combining the CDR3 with reference TRBV25-1 and TRBJ2-2 gives the whole variable domain EADIYQTPRYLVIGTGKKITLECSQTMGHDKMYWYQQDPGMELHLIHYSYGVNSTEKGDLSSESTVSRIRTEHFPLTLESARPSHTSQYLCASREGLAGHTGELFFGEGSRLTVL.

The chain recombines TRBV27 with TRBJ2-7; 7 nucleotides line up with TRBD1. Germline values: CDR1 MNHEY, CDR2 SMNVEV (reference sequence). V lost 3 bases, J lost 2 bases, and 4 bases stayed unmatched. The CDR3 loop spans 14 amino acids. The CDR3 spells CASSLGTVTYEQYF. CDR3 DNA sequence: TGTGCCAGCAGTTTGGGGACAGTTACCTACGAGCAGTACTTC.

The V call is TRBV6-5, the J call TRBJ1-4, with TRBD1 matching over 9 bases. CDR3 length: 16 residues. The germline gives CDR1 MNHEY, CDR2 SVGAGI. The ends lost 0 bases at V and 5 bases at J; junction bases unmatched: 4. The CDR3 nucleotides read TGTGCCAGCAGTTACTCGATGGGACAGGGAAATGAAAAACTGTTTTTT. As protein: CASSYSMGQGNEKLFF.

J is TRBJ1-1 and V is TRBV28, with 7 positions matching TRBD1. The CDR3 totals 15 residues. Germline V CDR1 and CDR2: MDHEN, SYDVKM. With V trimmed by 7 bases and J by 5 bases, 13 bases remained unmatched. DNA for the CDR3: TGTGCCAGCACCACCACGAACAGGGGATGGACTGAAGCTTTCTTT. It codes for CASTTTNRGWTEAFF. Full variable domain (outside the CDR3, taken from reference TRBV28 and TRBJ1-1): DVKVTQSSRYLVKRTGEKVFLECVQDMDHENMFWYRQDPGLGLRLIYFSYDVKMKEKGDIPEGYSVSREKKERFSLILESASTNQTSMYLCASTTTNRGWTEAFFGQGTRLTVV.

This CDR3 is CASSLREGRDGYTF. The CDR3 DNA follows: TGTGCCAGCAGCTTACGGGAAGGAAGAGATGGCTACACCTTC. The chain recombines TRBV7-2 with TRBJ1-2; no definite D call. Trimming stripped 2 bases from V and 6 bases from J, with 13 bases between. The germline V gene encodes CDR1 SGHTA and CDR2 FQGNSA. The CDR3 sequence is 14 residues long.

In nucleotides, the CDR3 is TGTGCCAGCAGCCGGGCCAGGACTAGTAGAGCGCTGGAGCAGTACTTC. Amino acid sequence: CASSRARTSRALEQYF. This chain links TRBV9 with TRBJ2-7; 7 bases agree with TRBD2. The length of the CDR3 is 16 residues. Germline V lookup: CDR1 SGDLS, CDR2 YYNGEE. The V gene end was trimmed by 4 bases and the J gene end by 7 bases; junction bases not matched to a gene: 17.

Only one count was recorded for this clone. The rearrangement links TRBV29-1 to TRBJ2-5; possible D gene TRBD1, 6 bases. The germline V and J ends were trimmed by 5 bases and 5 bases, with 12 bases remaining between them. The CDR3 is 12 amino acids. Germline V gives CDR1 SQVTM, CDR2 ANQGSEA. The CDR3 region has the DNA TGCAGCGTTTCAGGGGTCGGGGAGACCCAGTACTTC. This gives the protein CSVSGVGETQYF.

The chain carries TRBV6-5 and TRBJ2-7, with D perhaps TRBD1 (6 bases). Trimming cost V 7 bases and J 6 bases, with 19 bases left between them. CDR1 MNHEY and CDR2 SVGAGI come from the germline V gene. The CDR3 extends over 14 amino acids. The CDR3 bases are TGTGCCAGCACTAAAAGAGGACAGCTCCCCGAGCAGTACTTC. Translating gives CASTKRGQLPEQYF.

The chain combines TRBV6-5 with TRBJ2-3, with 7 bases matching TRBD2. The V segment lost 1 base and the J segment 5 bases; nucleotides outside the gene matches: 9. In germline, CDR1 is MNHEY, CDR2 SVGAGI. CDR3 length: 16 amino acids. CDR3 amino acids: CASSYFGGGSGDTQYF. CDR3 nucleotides: TGTGCCAGCAGTTACTTTGGGGGGGGGAGTGGAGATACGCAGTATTTT.

The gene calls are TRBV28 and TRBJ1-1, with D maybe TRBD1 (5 bases). Trimming cost V 6 bases and J 6 bases, with 14 bases left between them. This CDR3 has 13 residues. Germline values: CDR1 MDHEN, CDR2 SYDVKM. The chain's CDR3 is CASSGHSGPEAFF. DNA for the CDR3: TGTGCCAGCAGCGGACATTCGGGCCCTGAAGCTTTCTTT.

The gene calls are TRBV30 and TRBJ2-7; possibly TRBD1 for D (5 bases). Trimming pared 3 bases from V and 6 bases from J, leaving 18 bases between. The CDR3 covers 14 residues. In germline, CDR1 is GTSNPN, CDR2 SVGIG (reference sequence). CDR3 in amino acids: CAWRADSAAGEQYF. CDR3 nucleotides: TGTGCCTGGAGGGCTGACAGCGCAGCAGGCGAGCAGTACTTC.

This clone came up a few times. The J gene is TRBJ2-2, the V gene TRBV2; 8 bases fit TRBD2. The CDR3 runs to 15 residues. The ends lost 4 bases at V and 1 base at J; junction bases unmatched: 2. Germline values: CDR1 SNHLY, CDR2 FYNNEI. The CDR3 DNA follows: TGTGCCAGCAGTGGTACTAGCGGGAACACCGGGGAGCTGTTTTTT. It encodes CASSGTSGNTGELFF.

The chain links TRBV4-1 to TRBJ2-5; the D gene is possibly TRBD1 (5 bases). Trimming cost V 0 bases and J 3 bases, with 11 bases left between them. Germline V gene lookup returns CDR1 MGHRA and CDR2 YSYEKL. The CDR3 totals 15 residues. CDR3 amino acids: CASSQDTTVEETQYF. DNA of the CDR3: TGCGCCAGCAGCCAAGACACGACAGTGGAAGAGACCCAGTACTTC.

The chain uses TRBV6-1 and TRBJ1-1; D possibly corresponds to TRBD1 (5 bases). The CDR3 has 13 amino acids. CDR1 and CDR2 from the germline V gene are MNHNS and SASEGT. Trimming removed 8 bases from V and 4 bases from J, with 14 bases in between. CDR3 DNA: TGTGCCAGCTGCGGCAGGGAGGGCACTGAAGCTTTCTTT. It translates to CASCGREGTEAFF.

This chain joins TRBV28 and TRBJ1-1, with D possibly matching TRBD1 (5 bases). This CDR3 region has 14 residues. The V and J ends lost 6 bases and 1 base respectively, with 12 bases between them. The germline V gene encodes CDR1 MDHEN and CDR2 SYDVKM. In nucleotides, the CDR3 is TGTGCCAGCAGCCCCGGGGGTGCGAACACTGAAGCTTTCTTT. Amino acids: CASSPGGANTEAFF.

The chain is built from TRBV6-5 and TRBJ1-1, with D possibly being TRBD1 (6 bases). The CDR3 has 14 residues. The germline CDR1 and CDR2 sequences are MNHEY and SVGAGI. The V and J ends lost 6 bases and 1 base respectively, with 12 bases between them. The CDR3 sequence: CASSRAGANTEAFF. In DNA form, the CDR3 reads TGTGCCAGCAGCCGCGCGGGGGCGAACACTGAAGCTTTCTTT.

In this sample, this clone turned up a few times. The chain joins TRBV2 to TRBJ2-6; tentatively, D is TRBD1 (6 bases). Trimming removed 7 bases from V and 4 bases from J, with 14 bases in between. The germline gives CDR1 SNHLY, CDR2 FYNNEI. This CDR3 spans 15 amino acids. The CDR3 protein is CASTDMGAGANVLTF. CDR3 sequence (DNA): TGTGCCAGCACCGACATGGGGGCCGGGGCCAACGTCCTGACTTTC.

The rearrangement joins TRBV5-1 to TRBJ1-1; 9 nucleotides agree with TRBD1. The V gene end was trimmed by 4 bases and the J gene end by 11 bases; junction bases not matched to a gene: 9. Per the germline V gene, CDR1 is SGHRS and CDR2 is YFSETQ. The CDR3 consists of 13 residues. CDR3 in DNA: TGCGCCAGCAGCAATACAGGGGGCGGGGTCGCTTTCTTT. It codes for CASSNTGGGVAFF. Together with reference TRBV5-1 and TRBJ1-1, the CDR3 gives the full variable domain: KAGVTQTPRYLIKTRGQQVTLSCSPISGHRSVSWYQQTPGQGLQFLFEYFSETQRNKGNFPGRFSGRQFSNSRSEMNVSTLELGDSALYLCASSNTGGGVAFFGQGTRLTVV.

V usage is TRBV29-1 and J usage is TRBJ1-4; D gene unclear. Germline V gives CDR1 SQVTM, CDR2 ANQGSEA. Between the trimmed V and J ends, which lost 7 bases and 0 bases, there was a span of 12 bases. The CDR3 covers 14 residues. CDR3 sequence reads: CSGRLASTNEKLFF. The CDR3 nucleotides are TGCAGCGGCCGCCTCGCGTCAACTAATGAAAAACTGTTTTTT. The variable domain in full, completed from reference TRBV29-1 and TRBJ1-4, reads SAVISQKPSRDICQRGTSLTIQCQVDSQVTMMFWYRQQPGQSLTLIATANQGSEATYESGFVIDKFPISRPNLTFSTLTVSNMSPEDSSIYLCSGRLASTNEKLFFGSGTQLSVL.

The chain employs TRBV13 and TRBJ1-2, with TRBD1 matching 9 bases. The CDR3 is 16 residues long. With 3 bases clipped from V and 6 bases from J, the junction kept 11 bases outside the gene matches. The germline V gene has CDR1 PRHDT and CDR2 FYEKMQ (reference sequence). The CDR3 loop reads CASSFQPGQGSHGYTF. The CDR3 DNA is TGTGCCAGCAGCTTTCAACCGGGACAGGGAAGTCATGGCTACACCTTC.